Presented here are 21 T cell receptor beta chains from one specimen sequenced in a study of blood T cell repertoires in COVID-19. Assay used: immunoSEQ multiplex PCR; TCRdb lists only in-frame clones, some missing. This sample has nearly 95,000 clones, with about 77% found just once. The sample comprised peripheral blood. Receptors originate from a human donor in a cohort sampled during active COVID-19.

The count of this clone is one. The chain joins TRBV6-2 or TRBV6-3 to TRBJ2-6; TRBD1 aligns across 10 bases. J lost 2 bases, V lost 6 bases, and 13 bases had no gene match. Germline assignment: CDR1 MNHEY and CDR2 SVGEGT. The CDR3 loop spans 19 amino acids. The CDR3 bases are TGTGCCAGCAGCCCTGCCCTGGGACAGGGGATTGCTGGGGCCAACGTCCTGACTTTC. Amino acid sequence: CASSPALGQGIAGANVLTF.

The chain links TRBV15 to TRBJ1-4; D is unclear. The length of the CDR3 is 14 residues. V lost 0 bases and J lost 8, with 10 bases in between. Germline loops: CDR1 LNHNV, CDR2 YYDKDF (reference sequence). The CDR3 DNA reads TGTGCCACCAGCAGAGATCGAGGTCTGGAAAAACTGTTTTTT. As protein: CATSRDRGLEKLFF.

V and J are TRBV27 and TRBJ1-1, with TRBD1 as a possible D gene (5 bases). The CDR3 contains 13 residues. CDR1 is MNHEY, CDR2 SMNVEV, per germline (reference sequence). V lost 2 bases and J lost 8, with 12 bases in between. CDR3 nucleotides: TGTGCCAGCAGTTTAAGACAGAGTAGCGAAGCTTTCTTT. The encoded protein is CASSLRQSSEAFF.

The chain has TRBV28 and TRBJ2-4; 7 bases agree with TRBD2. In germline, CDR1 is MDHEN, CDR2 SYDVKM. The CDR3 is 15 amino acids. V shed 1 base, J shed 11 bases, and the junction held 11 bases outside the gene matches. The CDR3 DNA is TGTGCCAGCAGTTTATCGTCTAGCGGTTCGTTTGTTCAGTACTTC. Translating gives CASSLSSSGSFVQYF.

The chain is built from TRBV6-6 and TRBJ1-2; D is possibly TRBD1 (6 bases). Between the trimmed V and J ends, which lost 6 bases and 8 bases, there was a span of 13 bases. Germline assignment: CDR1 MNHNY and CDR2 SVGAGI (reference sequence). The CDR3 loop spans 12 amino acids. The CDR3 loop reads CASRDSSSGYTF. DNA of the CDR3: TGTGCCAGCAGGGACAGTTCCTCCGGCTACACCTTC.

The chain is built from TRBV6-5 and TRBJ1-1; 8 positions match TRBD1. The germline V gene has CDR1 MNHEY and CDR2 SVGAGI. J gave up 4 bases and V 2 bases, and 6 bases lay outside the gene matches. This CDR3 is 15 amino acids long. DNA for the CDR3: TGTGCCAGCAGTTACGCCAGGGGGCTGGTCACTGAAGCTTTCTTT. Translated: CASSYARGLVTEAFF.

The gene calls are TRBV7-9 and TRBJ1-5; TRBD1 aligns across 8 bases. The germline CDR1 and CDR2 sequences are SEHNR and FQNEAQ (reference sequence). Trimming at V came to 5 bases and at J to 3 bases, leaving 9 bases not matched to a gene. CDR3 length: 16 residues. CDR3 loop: CASSRWDRTNNQPQHF. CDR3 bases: TGTGCCAGCAGCCGCTGGGACAGGACTAACAATCAGCCCCAGCATTTT.

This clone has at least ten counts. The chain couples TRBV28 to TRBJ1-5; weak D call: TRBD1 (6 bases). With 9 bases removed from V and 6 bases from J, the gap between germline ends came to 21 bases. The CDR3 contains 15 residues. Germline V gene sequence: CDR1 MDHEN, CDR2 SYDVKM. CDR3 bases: TGTGCCAGTTCGAGGCGCGGGGGCTACATTCAGCCCCAGCATTTT. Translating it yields CASSRRGGYIQPQHF.

The CDR3 sequence: CASSQIGGAYEKLFF. The CDR3 region has the DNA TGTGCCAGCAGTCAAATAGGGGGCGCTTATGAAAAACTGTTTTTT. The rearrangement uses TRBV25-1 and TRBJ1-4; TRBD1 aligns across 7 bases. The J segment lost 6 bases and the V segment lost 5 bases, leaving 9 bases of the junction unmatched. Germline values: CDR1 MGHDK, CDR2 SYGVNS. This CDR3 is built from 15 residues.

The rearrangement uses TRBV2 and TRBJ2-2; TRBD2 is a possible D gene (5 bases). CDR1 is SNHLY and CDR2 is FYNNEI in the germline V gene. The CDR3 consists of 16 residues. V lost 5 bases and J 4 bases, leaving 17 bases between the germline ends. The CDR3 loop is CASSSGSGRGTGELFF. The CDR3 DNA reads TGTGCCAGCAGTTCTGGATCCGGCCGGGGCACCGGGGAGCTGTTTTTT.

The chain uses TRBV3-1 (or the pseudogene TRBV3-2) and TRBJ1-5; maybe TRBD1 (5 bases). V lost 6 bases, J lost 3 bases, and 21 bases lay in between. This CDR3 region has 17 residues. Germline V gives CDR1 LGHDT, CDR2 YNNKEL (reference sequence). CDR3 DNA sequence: TGTGCCAGCAGTCAGTCAAATTTCAACAGGAACAATCAGCCCCAGCATTTT. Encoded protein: CASSQSNFNRNNQPQHF.

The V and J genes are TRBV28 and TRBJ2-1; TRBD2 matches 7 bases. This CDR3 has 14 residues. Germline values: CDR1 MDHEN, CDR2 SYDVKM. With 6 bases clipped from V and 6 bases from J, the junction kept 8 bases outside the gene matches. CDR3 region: CASRGGGNRNEQFF. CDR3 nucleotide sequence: TGTGCCAGCAGGGGCGGGGGTAATCGCAATGAGCAGTTCTTC. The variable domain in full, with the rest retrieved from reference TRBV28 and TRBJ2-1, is DVKVTQSSRYLVKRTGEKVFLECVQDMDHENMFWYRQDPGLGLRLIYFSYDVKMKEKGDIPEGYSVSREKKERFSLILESASTNQTSMYLCASRGGGNRNEQFFGPGTRLTVL.

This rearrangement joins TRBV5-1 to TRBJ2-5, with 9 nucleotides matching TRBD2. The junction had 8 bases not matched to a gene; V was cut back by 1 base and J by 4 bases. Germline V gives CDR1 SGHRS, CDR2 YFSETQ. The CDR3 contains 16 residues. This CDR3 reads CASSLSPAGGSETQYF. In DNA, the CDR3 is TGCGCCAGCAGCTTGTCCCCAGCGGGGGGATCAGAGACCCAGTACTTC.

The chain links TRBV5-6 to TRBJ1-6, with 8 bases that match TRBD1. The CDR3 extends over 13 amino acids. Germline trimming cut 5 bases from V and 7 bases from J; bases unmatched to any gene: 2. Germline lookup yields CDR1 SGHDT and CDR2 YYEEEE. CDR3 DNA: TGTGCCAGCAGTAGGGACAGGAATTCACCCCTCCACTTT. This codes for CASSRDRNSPLHF.

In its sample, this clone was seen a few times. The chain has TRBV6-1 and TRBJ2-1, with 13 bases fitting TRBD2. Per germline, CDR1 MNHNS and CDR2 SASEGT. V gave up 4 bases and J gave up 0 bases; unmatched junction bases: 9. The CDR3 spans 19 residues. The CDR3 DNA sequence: TGTGCCAGCAGTGGAGGACTAGCGGGAGTTAAGAGCTCCTACAATGAGCAGTTCTTC. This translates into CASSGGLAGVKSSYNEQFF.

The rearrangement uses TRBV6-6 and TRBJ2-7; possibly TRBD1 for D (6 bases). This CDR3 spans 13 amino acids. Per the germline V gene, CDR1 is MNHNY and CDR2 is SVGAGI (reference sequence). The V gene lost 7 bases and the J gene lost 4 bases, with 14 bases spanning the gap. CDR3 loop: CASNIQGGYEQYF. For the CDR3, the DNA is TGTGCCAGCAATATACAGGGTGGGTACGAGCAGTACTTC.

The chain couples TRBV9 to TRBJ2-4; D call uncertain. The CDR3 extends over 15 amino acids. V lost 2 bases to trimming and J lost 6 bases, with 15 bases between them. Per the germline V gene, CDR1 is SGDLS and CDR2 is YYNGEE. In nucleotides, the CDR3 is TGTGCCAGCAGCGTTTCCCAAACCCCCGGAAACATTCAGTACTTC. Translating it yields CASSVSQTPGNIQYF.

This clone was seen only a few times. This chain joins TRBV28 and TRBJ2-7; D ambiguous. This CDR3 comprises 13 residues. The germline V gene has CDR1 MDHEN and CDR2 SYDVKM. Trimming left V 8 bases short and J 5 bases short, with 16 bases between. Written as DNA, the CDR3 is TGTGCCAGCGCCGCTAACCTCCCTAACGAGCAGTACTTC. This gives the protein CASAANLPNEQYF.

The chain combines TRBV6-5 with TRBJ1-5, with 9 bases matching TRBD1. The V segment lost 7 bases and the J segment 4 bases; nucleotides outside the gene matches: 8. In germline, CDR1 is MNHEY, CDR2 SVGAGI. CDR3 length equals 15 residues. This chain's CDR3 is CASMMGQGRNQPQHF. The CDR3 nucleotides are TGTGCCAGCATGATGGGACAGGGTAGAAATCAGCCCCAGCATTTT.

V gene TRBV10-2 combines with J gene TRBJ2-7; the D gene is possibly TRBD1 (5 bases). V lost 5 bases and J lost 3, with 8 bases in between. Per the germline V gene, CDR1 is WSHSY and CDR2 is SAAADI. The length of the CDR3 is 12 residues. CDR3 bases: TGCGCCAGCAGTTCAGGGTTCTACGAGCAGTACTTC. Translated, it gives CASSSGFYEQYF.

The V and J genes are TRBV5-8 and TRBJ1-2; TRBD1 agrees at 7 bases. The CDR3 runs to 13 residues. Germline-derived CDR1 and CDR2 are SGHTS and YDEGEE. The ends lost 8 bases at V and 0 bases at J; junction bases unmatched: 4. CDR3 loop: CASGDSSNYGYTF. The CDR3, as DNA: TGTGCCAGTGGGGACAGTTCTAACTATGGCTACACCTTC.